These 18 T cell receptor beta chains share one sample of origin, sequenced in a study of blood T cells in healthy people across ages. Using a J-beta primer mix together with a sample-barcoded 5' primer, a second PCR was run for about 6 to 11 cycles. TCRdb re-called the 5' RACE reads with MiXCR, one entry per CDR3 protein. The table lists fewer than 2,000,000 distinct CDR3 sequences, around 35% of them singletons. The sequenced sample was blood. The receptors derive from a woman between 25 and 40 years old in good health.

This clonotype was observed many times. The chain couples TRBV10-3 to TRBJ2-3, with 14 bases fitting TRBD2. This CDR3 has 13 residues. Germline loops: CDR1 ENHRY, CDR2 SYGVKD. J gave up 8 bases and V 9 bases, and 4 bases lay outside the gene matches. DNA of the CDR3: TGTGCCATTCGGACTAGCGGGGGGCCTACGCAGTATTTT. Its protein product is CAIRTSGGPTQYF.

The chain has TRBV10-1 and TRBJ2-1, with TRBD2 matching over 7 bases. V gave up 3 bases and J gave up 6 bases; unmatched junction bases: 8. The CDR3 spans 15 residues. The germline V gene encodes CDR1 WNHNN and CDR2 SYGVQD (reference sequence). The CDR3: CASSDPRDYGNEQFF. Written as DNA, the CDR3 is TGCGCCAGCAGTGACCCCCGGGACTACGGCAATGAGCAGTTCTTC.

This clonotype has more than one count but fewer than ten. Here the CDR3 DNA reads TGCAGCGCCCGGGACGCGGATTCCTACAATGAGCAGTTCTTC. Its protein product is CSARDADSYNEQFF. This chain links TRBV29-1 with TRBJ2-1, with D perhaps given as TRBD1 or TRBD2 (5 bases each). This CDR3 is 14 amino acids long. V gave up 7 bases and J gave up 1 base, with 14 bases separating them. Germline assignment: CDR1 SQVTM and CDR2 ANQGSEA.

This clonotype was detected ten times or more. The chain has TRBV4-1 and TRBJ2-5, with D possibly TRBD2 on 5 matching bases. The germline CDR1 and CDR2 sequences are MGHRA and YSYEKL. This CDR3 is 15 amino acids long. Trimming took off 6 bases at V and 5 bases at J, with 19 bases between the two ends. The CDR3 spells CASSRGIQVFETQYF. Here the CDR3 DNA reads TGCGCCAGCAGTCGAGGGATTCAGGTTTTTGAGACCCAGTACTTC.

This rearrangement joins TRBV3-1 to TRBJ2-1, with a tentative D call TRBD2 (6 bases). The CDR3 extends over 12 amino acids. Germline-derived CDR1 and CDR2 are LGHDT and YNNKEL (reference sequence). Trimming removed 2 bases from V and 12 bases from J, with 11 bases in between. The CDR3: CASSQSGLLQFF. For the CDR3, the DNA is TGTGCCAGCAGCCAAAGCGGACTACTGCAGTTCTTC.

CDR3 coding DNA: TGCAGTGCTACCCCGGGTTGGGTTACTGAAGCTTTCTTT. It is translated as CSATPGWVTEAFF. V gene TRBV20-1 combines with J gene TRBJ1-1; D is unresolved. Trimming removed 4 bases at V and 5 bases at J, with 14 bases between. The CDR3 totals 13 residues. The germline V gene encodes CDR1 DFQATT and CDR2 SNEGSKA (reference sequence).

This clonotype has a handful of counts. J is TRBJ2-5 and V is TRBV14; 8 bases are a match to TRBD1. The V and J ends lost 3 bases and 11 bases, in that order; junction bases with no gene match: 23. The CDR3 contains 18 residues. Looked up from germline, CDR1 is SGHDN and CDR2 is FVKESK. This chain's CDR3 is CASSHRTIDRGEGREQYF. The CDR3 region has the DNA TGTGCCAGCAGCCACAGAACCATCGACAGGGGCGAAGGTCGGGAGCAGTACTTC.

The J gene is TRBJ2-7, the V gene TRBV13; the match to TRBD2 covers 7 bases. The end of the DNA aligns better with TRBJ2-5, so the J call may be wrong. CDR1 PRHDT and CDR2 FYEKMQ come from the germline V gene (reference sequence). This CDR3 is built from 14 residues. This CDR3 reads CASSLREVKETQYF. CDR3 DNA: TGTGCCAGCAGCTTACGGGAGGTAAAAGAGACCCAGTACTTC.

The genes are TRBV11-1 and TRBJ2-3; 7 nucleotides line up with TRBD2. CDR1 SGHAT and CDR2 FQDESV come from the germline V gene (reference sequence). CDR3 length: 15 amino acids. The J segment lost 6 bases and the V segment lost 3 bases, leaving 9 bases of the junction unmatched. CDR3 nucleotides: TGTGCCAGCAGCTTCCGCGTGGGAGCGGGGGATACGCAGTATTTT. Its translation is CASSFRVGAGDTQYF.

The J gene is TRBJ2-2, the V gene TRBV11-1; D may correspond to TRBD1 or TRBD2 (5 bases each). V lost 6 bases and J 4 bases, leaving 9 bases between the germline ends. The CDR3 is 13 residues long. Looked up from germline, CDR1 is SGHAT and CDR2 is FQDESV (reference sequence). The CDR3 nucleotides read TGTGCCAGCAGTTGGGACGGCACCGGGGAGCTGTTTTTT. Protein: CASSWDGTGELFF.

J is TRBJ2-5 and V is TRBV20-1, with D uncertain. The J call is uncertain, as TRBJ2-7 better fits the DNA end. The CDR3 extends over 13 amino acids. Per the germline V gene, CDR1 is DFQATT and CDR2 is SNEGSKA (reference sequence). The CDR3 sequence is CSAKRTLGYEQYF. In DNA form, the CDR3 reads TGCAGTGCAAAGCGAACCCTGGGGTACGAGCAGTACTTC.

This clonotype has only a few counts. This rearrangement joins TRBV24-1 to TRBJ2-7, with TRBD2 identical over 8 bases. After removal of 5 bases from V and 3 bases from J, the junction contained 8 bases not matched to a gene. The CDR3 sequence is 15 residues long. Germline lookup yields CDR1 KGHDR and CDR2 SFDVKD. This CDR3 is CATSALTSAGYEQYF. The CDR3 nucleotides are TGTGCCACCAGTGCCCTGACTAGCGCAGGCTACGAGCAGTACTTC.

This clonotype was counted only a few times. The chain has TRBV4-1 and TRBJ1-2; D remains unclear. V was pared by 6 bases and J by 1 base, with 12 bases between. This CDR3 comprises 14 residues. Germline values: CDR1 MGHRA, CDR2 YSYEKL. CDR3 protein: CASSTSVVNYGYTF. CDR3 DNA: TGCGCCAGCAGTACATCCGTAGTTAACTATGGCTACACCTTC.

This chain joins TRBV14 and TRBJ2-1, with D maybe TRBD1 (5 bases). V lost 1 base and J 5 bases, leaving 9 bases between the germline ends. Germline CDR1 and CDR2: SGHDN and FVKESK. The CDR3 covers 14 residues. The CDR3 DNA follows: TGTGCCAGCAGCCAAGGTGGACATGACAATGAGCAGTTCTTC. Amino acid sequence: CASSQGGHDNEQFF.

The V gene is TRBV28, the J gene TRBJ2-6; 11 positions agree with TRBD1. Germline CDR1 is MDHEN and CDR2 is SYDVKM. V lost 6 bases to trimming and J lost 4 bases; unmatched junction nucleotides: 11. The CDR3 is made up of 18 amino acids. CDR3: CASRAEDRGLSGANVLTF. For the CDR3, the DNA is TGTGCCAGCAGAGCCGAGGACAGGGGGCTCTCCGGGGCCAACGTCCTGACTTTC.

A word on this clonotype: One end of the junction does not line up with germline, which may come from a read error. The chain combines TRBV7-9 with TRBJ2-2, with 7 bases that match TRBD1. CDR1 and CDR2 (germline): SEHNR, FQNEAQ (reference sequence). The CDR3 has 15 amino acids. The CDR3 DNA reads TGTGCCAGCAGTCTCGACAGGGAGAACGCCGGGGAGCTGTTTTTT. As protein: CASSLDRENAGELFF.

The chain is built from TRBV27 and TRBJ1-1; possibly TRBD1 for D (5 bases). V gave up 5 bases and J gave up 3 bases, with 16 bases separating them. This CDR3 region has 15 residues. Germline-derived CDR1 and CDR2 are MNHEY and SMNVEV (reference sequence). CDR3 protein: CASSPRAGSYTEAFF. In DNA form, the CDR3 reads TGTGCCAGCAGTCCGCGGGCAGGGTCGTACACTGAAGCTTTCTTT.

This clonotype showed up just a few times. The chain recombines TRBV10-3 with TRBJ2-3, with a possible D match to TRBD1 (6 bases). V shed 6 bases and J shed 1 base, with 17 bases lying between them. Germline V CDR1 and CDR2: ENHRY, SYGVKD. The CDR3 sequence is 16 residues long. CDR3 amino acids: CAIRKTGSEGTDTQYF. The CDR3 bases are TGTGCCATCAGGAAAACAGGGTCGGAAGGCACAGATACGCAGTATTTT.